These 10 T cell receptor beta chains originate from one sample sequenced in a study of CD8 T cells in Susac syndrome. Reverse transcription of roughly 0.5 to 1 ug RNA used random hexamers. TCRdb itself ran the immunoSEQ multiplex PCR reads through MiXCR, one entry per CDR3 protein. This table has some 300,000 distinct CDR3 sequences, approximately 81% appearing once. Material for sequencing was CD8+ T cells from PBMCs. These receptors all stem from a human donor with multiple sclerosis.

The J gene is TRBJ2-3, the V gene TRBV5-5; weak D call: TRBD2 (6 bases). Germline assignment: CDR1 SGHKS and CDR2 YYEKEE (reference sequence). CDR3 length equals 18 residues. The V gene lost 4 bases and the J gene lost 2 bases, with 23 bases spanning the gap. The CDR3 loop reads CASSDASGGRRATDTQYF. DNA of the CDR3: TGTGCCAGCAGCGACGCCTCCGGGGGAAGGAGGGCCACAGATACGCAGTATTTT.

In DNA, the CDR3 is TGTGCCAGCAGTGATTCCGTCACGGATGGCTACACCTTC. Its translation is CASSDSVTDGYTF. The V call is TRBV25-1, the J call TRBJ1-2; D is ambiguous. Trimming cost V 3 bases and J 6 bases, with 11 bases left between them. The CDR3 totals 13 residues. Germline CDR1 MGHDK, CDR2 SYGVNS.

CDR3 sequence reads: CASSQDVTGGNTIYF. Here the CDR3 DNA reads TGTGCCAGCAGCCAAGATGTAACAGGGGGCAACACCATATATTTT. The genes are TRBV3-1 and TRBJ1-3; TRBD1 matches at 9 bases. With 0 bases clipped from V and 7 bases from J, the junction kept 4 bases outside the gene matches. The germline V gene has CDR1 LGHDT and CDR2 YNNKEL (reference sequence). The CDR3 is 15 residues long. Drawing the rest from reference TRBV3-1 and TRBJ1-3, the complete variable domain is DTAVSQTPKYLVTQMGNDKSIKCEQNLGHDTMYWYKQDSKKFLKIMFSYNNKELIINETVPNRFSPKSPDKAHLNLHINSLELGDSAVYFCASSQDVTGGNTIYFGEGSWLTVV.

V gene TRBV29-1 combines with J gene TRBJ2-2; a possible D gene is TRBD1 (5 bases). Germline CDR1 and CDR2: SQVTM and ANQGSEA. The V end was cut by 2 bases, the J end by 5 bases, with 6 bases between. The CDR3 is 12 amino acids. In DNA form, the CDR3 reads TGCAGCGTTGAAAGGGGTACCGGGGAGCTGTTTTTT. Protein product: CSVERGTGELFF.

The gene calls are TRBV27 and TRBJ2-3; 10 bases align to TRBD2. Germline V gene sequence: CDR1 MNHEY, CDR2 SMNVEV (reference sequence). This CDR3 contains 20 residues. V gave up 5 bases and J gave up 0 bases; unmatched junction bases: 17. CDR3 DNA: TGTGCCAGCAGTCCTCGGCTAGCGGGGGCGGATGTGGATAGCACAGATACGCAGTATTTT. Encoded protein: CASSPRLAGADVDSTDTQYF.

CDR3 bases: TGTGCCACCAGCAGAGTCAGGTACAATGAGCAGTTCTTC. The encoded protein is CATSRVRYNEQFF. The chain couples TRBV15 to TRBJ2-1; no definite D call. V lost 1 base and J 4 bases, leaving 5 bases between the germline ends. Germline CDR1 reads LNHNV; CDR2 reads YYDKDF (reference sequence). The CDR3 extends over 13 amino acids.

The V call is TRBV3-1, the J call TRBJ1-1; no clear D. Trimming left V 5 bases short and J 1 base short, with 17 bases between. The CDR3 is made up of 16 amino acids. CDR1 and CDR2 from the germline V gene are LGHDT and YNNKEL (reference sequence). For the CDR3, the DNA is TGTGCCAGCAGCTTACGGACGGGGATGGCGAACACTGAAGCTTTCTTT. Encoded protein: CASSLRTGMANTEAFF.

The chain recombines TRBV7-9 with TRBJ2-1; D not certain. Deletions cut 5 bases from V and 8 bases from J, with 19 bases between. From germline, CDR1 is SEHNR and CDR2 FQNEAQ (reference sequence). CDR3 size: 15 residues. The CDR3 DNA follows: TGTGCCAGCAGCCCCCCTACCCTCCCGTGGGATGAGCAGTTCTTC. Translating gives CASSPPTLPWDEQFF.

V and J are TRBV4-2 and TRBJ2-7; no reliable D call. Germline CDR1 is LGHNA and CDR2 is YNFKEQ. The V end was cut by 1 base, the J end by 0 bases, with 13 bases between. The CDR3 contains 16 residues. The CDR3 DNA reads TGTGCCAGCAGCCAAGTAAAACAGAGTGTCTCCTACGAGCAGTACTTC. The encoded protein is CASSQVKQSVSYEQYF.

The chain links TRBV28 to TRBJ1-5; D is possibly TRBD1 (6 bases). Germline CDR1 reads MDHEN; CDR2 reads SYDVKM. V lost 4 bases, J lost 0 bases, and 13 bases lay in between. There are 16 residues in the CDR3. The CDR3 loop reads CASSSRTDYSNQPQHF. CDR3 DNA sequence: TGTGCCAGCAGTTCCCGGACAGACTATAGCAATCAGCCCCAGCATTTT. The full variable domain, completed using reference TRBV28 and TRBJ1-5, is DVKVTQSSRYLVKRTGEKVFLECVQDMDHENMFWYRQDPGLGLRLIYFSYDVKMKEKGDIPEGYSVSREKKERFSLILESASTNQTSMYLCASSSRTDYSNQPQHFGDGTRLSIL.